This is a list of T cell receptor beta chains from one sample in a study of PD-1 blockade in classical Hodgkin lymphoma. Assay used: immunoSEQ multiplex PCR; TCRdb lists only in-frame clones, some missing. This sample has some 14,000 clones; roughly 78% occur once, and the top ten carry roughly 25%. The sample consisted of peripheral blood mononuclear cells (PBMCs), taken before the second cycle of nivolumab. These receptors came from a human donor with classical Hodgkin lymphoma. CDR3s include the opening cysteine and the closing phenylalanine or tryptophan. D genes are given only for firm matches. A clone size is listed for some rows: how often the clone was seen (once, few, many), or a class if it is expanded.

j_call cdr3_length v_call clone_size d_call cdr3_nt cdr3_aa
TRBJ1-5 13 TRBV6-5 few . TGTGCCAGCAGTTACGGGGGGAAACAGCCCCAGCATTTT CASSYGGKQPQHF
TRBJ1-1 16 TRBV27 . . TGTGCCAGCAGTTTATCGGTATATGACCTTCCCACTGAAGCTTTCTTT CASSLSVYDLPTEAFF
TRBJ2-1 15 TRBV6-1 . TRBD1 TGTGCCGGAGCACGCAGGACAGGGTTAAGCAATGAGCAGTTCTTC CAGARRTGLSNEQFF
TRBJ2-1 16 TRBV7-9 . TRBD2 TGTGCCAGCAGCTTAGTGCTCGGGGGGGCCTACAATGAGCAGTTCTTC CASSLVLGGAYNEQFF
TRBJ1-6 13 TRBV27 . . TGTGCCAGCAGTGCTCAGGGGCCTACACCCCTCCACTTT CASSAQGPTPLHF
TRBJ2-3 13 TRBV12-5 . TRBD2 TGTGCTAGTGGTTTTGGGGGGGGAGATACGCAGTATTTT CASGFGGGDTQYF
TRBJ1-4 13 TRBV5-1 once . TGCGCCAGCAGTAGATCAACTAATGAAAAACTGTTTTTT CASSRSTNEKLFF
TRBJ2-5 14 TRBV5-1 . TRBD1 TGCGCCAGCAGCGGATGGGACAGCCAAGAGACCCAGTACTTC CASSGWDSQETQYF
TRBJ1-1 13 TRBV25-1 . . TGTGCCAGCAGTGAATATTCTTTCAAGTGGACTTTCTTT CASSEYSFKWTFF
TRBJ1-5 15 TRBV5-6 few TRBD1 TGTGCCAGCAGCCGGACAGGTGATAGCAATCAGCCCCAGCATTTT CASSRTGDSNQPQHF